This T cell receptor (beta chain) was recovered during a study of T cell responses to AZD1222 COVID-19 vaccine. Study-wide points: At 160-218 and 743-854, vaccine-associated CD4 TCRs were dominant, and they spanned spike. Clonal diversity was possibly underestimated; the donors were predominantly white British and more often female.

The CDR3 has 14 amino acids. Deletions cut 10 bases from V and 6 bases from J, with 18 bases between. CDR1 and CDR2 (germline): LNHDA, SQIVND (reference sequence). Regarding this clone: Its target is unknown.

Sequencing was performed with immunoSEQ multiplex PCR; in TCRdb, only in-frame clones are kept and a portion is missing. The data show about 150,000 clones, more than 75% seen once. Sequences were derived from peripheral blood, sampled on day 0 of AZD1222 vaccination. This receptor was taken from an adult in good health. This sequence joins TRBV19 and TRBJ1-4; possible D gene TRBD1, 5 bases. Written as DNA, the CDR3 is TGTGCCACCTCAGGGATGGGTAGAGATGAAAAACTGTTTTTT. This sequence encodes CATSGMGRDEKLFF.